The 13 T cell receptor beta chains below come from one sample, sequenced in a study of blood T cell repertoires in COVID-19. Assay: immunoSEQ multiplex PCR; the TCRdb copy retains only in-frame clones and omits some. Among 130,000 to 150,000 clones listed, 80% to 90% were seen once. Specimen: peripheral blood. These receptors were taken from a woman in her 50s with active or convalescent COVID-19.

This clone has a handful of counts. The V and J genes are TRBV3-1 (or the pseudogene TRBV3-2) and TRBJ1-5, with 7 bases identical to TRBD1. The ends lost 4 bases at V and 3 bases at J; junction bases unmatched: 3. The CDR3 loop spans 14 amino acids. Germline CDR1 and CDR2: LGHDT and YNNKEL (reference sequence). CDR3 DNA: TGTGCCAGCAGCCGGGACAGCTACAATCAGCCCCAGCATTTT. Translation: CASSRDSYNQPQHF.

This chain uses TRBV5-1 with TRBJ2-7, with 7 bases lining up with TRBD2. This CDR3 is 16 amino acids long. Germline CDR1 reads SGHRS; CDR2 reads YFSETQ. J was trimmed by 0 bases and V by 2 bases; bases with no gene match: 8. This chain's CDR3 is CASSFQGGSGSYEQYF. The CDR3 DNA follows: TGCGCCAGCAGCTTCCAGGGCGGGAGTGGCTCCTACGAGCAGTACTTC.

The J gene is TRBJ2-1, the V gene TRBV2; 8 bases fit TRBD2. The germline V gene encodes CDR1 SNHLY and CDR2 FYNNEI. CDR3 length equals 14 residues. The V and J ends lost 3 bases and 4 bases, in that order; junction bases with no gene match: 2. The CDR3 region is CASSDKRGYNEQFF. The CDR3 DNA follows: TGTGCCAGCAGTGACAAGCGGGGGTACAATGAGCAGTTCTTC.

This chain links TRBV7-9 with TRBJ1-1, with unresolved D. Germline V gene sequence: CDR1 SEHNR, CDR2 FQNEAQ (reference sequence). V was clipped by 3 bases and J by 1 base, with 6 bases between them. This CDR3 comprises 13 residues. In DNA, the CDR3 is TGTGCCAGCAGCTTCGGCGGGAACACTGAAGCTTTCTTT. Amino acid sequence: CASSFGGNTEAFF.

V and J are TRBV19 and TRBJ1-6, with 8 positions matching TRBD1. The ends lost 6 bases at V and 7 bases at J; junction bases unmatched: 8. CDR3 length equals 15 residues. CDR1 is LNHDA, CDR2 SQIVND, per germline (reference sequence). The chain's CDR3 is CASRPGQGVNSPLHF. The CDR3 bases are TGTGCCAGTAGACCCGGACAGGGCGTCAATTCACCCCTCCACTTT.

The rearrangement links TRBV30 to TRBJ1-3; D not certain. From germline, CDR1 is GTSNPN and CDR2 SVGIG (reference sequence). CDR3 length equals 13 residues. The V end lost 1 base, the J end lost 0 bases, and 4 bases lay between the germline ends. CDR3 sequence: CAWSGSSGNTIYF. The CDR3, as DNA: TGTGCCTGGAGTGGCAGCTCTGGAAACACCATATATTTT.

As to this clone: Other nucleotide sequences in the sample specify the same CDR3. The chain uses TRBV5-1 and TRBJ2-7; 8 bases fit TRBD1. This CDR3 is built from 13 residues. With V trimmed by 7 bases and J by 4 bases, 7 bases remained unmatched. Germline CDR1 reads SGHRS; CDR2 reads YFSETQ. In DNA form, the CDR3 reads TGCGCCAGCTCGAGGACAGGGAGTTACGAGCAGTACTTC. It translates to CASSRTGSYEQYF. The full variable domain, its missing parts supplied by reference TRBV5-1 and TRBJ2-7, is KAGVTQTPRYLIKTRGQQVTLSCSPISGHRSVSWYQQTPGQGLQFLFEYFSETQRNKGNFPGRFSGRQFSNSRSEMNVSTLELGDSALYLCASSRTGSYEQYFGPGTRLTVT.

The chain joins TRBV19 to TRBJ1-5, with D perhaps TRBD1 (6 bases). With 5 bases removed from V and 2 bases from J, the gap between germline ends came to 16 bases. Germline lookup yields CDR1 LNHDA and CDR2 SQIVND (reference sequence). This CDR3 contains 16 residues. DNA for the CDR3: TGTGCCAGTAGTTCCCAGGGGAGGGTGGGCAATCAGCCCCAGCATTTT. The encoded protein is CASSSQGRVGNQPQHF.

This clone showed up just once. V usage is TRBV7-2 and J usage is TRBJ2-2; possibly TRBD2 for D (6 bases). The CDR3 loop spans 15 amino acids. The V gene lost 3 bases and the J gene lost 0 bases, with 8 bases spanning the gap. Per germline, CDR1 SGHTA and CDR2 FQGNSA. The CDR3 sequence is CASSFGGTNTGELFF. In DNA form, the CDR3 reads TGTGCCAGCAGCTTCGGCGGGACGAACACCGGGGAGCTGTTTTTT.

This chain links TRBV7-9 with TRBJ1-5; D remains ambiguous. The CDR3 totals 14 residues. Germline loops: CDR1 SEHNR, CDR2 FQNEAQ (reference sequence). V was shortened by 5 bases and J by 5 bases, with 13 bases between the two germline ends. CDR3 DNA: TGTGCCAGCAGCCCGGGTCCCGGGGATCAGCCCCAGCATTTT. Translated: CASSPGPGDQPQHF. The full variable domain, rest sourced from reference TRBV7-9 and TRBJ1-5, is DTGVSQNPRHKITKRGQNVTFRCDPISEHNRLYWYRQTLGQGPEFLTYFQNEAQLEKSRLLSDRFSAERPKGSFSTLEIQRTEQGDSAMYLCASSPGPGDQPQHFGDGTRLSIL.

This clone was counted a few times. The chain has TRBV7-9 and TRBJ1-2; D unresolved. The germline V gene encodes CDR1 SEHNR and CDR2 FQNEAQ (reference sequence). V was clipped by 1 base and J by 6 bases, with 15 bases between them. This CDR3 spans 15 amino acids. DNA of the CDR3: TGTGCCAGCAGCTTAGATGGCAGGTTCCTCGATGGCTACACCTTC. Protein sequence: CASSLDGRFLDGYTF.

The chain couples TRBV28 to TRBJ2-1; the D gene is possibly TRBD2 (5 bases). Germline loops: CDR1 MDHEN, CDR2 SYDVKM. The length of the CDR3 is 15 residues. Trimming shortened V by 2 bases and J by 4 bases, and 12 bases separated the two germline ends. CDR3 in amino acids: CASSLSGAGYNEQFF. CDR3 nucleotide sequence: TGTGCCAGCAGTTTAAGCGGAGCTGGGTACAATGAGCAGTTCTTC.

The DNA of the CDR3 is TGTGCCTGGAGTTCACAGGGGGCCAACGAGCAGTACTTC. Translated, it gives CAWSSQGANEQYF. The rearrangement joins TRBV30 to TRBJ2-7, with TRBD1 matching over 9 bases. Germline V lookup: CDR1 GTSNPN, CDR2 SVGIG (reference sequence). V dropped 2 bases and J dropped 5; count of bases not matched to a gene: 4. CDR3 length equals 13 residues.